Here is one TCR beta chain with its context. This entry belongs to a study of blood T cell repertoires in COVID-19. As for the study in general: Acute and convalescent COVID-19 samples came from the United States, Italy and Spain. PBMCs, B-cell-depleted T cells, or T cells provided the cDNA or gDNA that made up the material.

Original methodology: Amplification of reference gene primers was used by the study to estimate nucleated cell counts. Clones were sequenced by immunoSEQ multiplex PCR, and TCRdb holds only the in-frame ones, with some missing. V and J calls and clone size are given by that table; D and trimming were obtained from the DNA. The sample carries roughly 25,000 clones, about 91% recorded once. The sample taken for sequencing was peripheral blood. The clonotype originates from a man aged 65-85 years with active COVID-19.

The CDR3 loop is CASMVRGGTGELFF. DNA for the CDR3: TGTGCCAGCATGGTTAGGGGGGGCACCGGGGAGCTGTTTTTT. The chain has TRBV28 and TRBJ2-2, with D maybe TRBD2 (7 bases). The CDR3 is made up of 14 amino acids. Trimming took 7 bases from V and 4 from J, leaving 13 bases between them. The germline gives CDR1 MDHEN, CDR2 SYDVKM. The full variable domain, rest sourced from reference TRBV28 and TRBJ2-2, is DVKVTQSSRYLVKRTGEKVFLECVQDMDHENMFWYRQDPGLGLRLIYFSYDVKMKEKGDIPEGYSVSREKKERFSLILESASTNQTSMYLCASMVRGGTGELFFGEGSRLTVL.